The 12 T cell receptor beta chains presented below share a single source sample, sequenced in a study of response to subunit inactivated influenza vaccine. TCRdb re-called the RT-PCR reads through MiXCR, storing one row per CDR3 protein. The data contain a few hundred thousand distinct CDR3 sequences, approximately 7.8% of them singletons. Sequenced here: PBMCs from blood, sampled roughly 24 months after vaccination. These receptors were obtained from a man aged 50-75 years who received an inactivated influenza vaccine.

This clonotype was counted at least ten times. The chain links TRBV27 to TRBJ2-7; 9 bases match TRBD2. V shed 5 bases, J shed 5 bases, and the junction held 10 bases outside the gene matches. Germline V gene sequence: CDR1 MNHEY, CDR2 SMNVEV (reference sequence). The CDR3 has 15 amino acids. CDR3: CASSRPGLADHEQYF. CDR3 sequence (DNA): TGTGCCAGCAGTCGACCGGGACTAGCAGACCACGAGCAGTACTTC.

A few counts support this clonotype. The V and J genes are TRBV5-1 and TRBJ1-1; no firm D call. The CDR3 is 14 residues long. Germline V CDR1 and CDR2: SGHRS, YFSETQ. V lost 4 bases and J lost 0, with 10 bases in between. CDR3 region: CASSEQSMNTEAFF. DNA of the CDR3: TGCGCCAGCAGCGAACAATCCATGAACACTGAAGCTTTCTTT.

This clonotype was seen a handful of times. V is TRBV2 and J is TRBJ2-5; D is perhaps TRBD1 (6 bases). Germline CDR1 is SNHLY and CDR2 is FYNNEI. Trimming took 10 bases from V and 1 from J, leaving 19 bases between them. The CDR3 sequence is 15 residues long. The CDR3 DNA follows: TGTGCCATCCCCTCAGGGGAGTGGGGCCAAGAGACCCAGTACTTC. Encoded protein: CAIPSGEWGQETQYF.

The chain carries TRBV11-3 and TRBJ2-5; tentative D call: TRBD2 (6 bases). CDR1 SGHNT and CDR2 YENEEA come from the germline V gene. CDR3 length: 15 amino acids. Between the trimmed V and J ends, which lost 3 bases and 0 bases, there was a span of 11 bases. The CDR3 here is CASSLGGTDQETQYF. Written as DNA, the CDR3 is TGTGCCAGCAGCTTGGGCGGGACCGACCAAGAGACCCAGTACTTC.

The chain has TRBV28 and TRBJ2-2; TRBD1 aligns across 7 bases. V dropped 5 bases and J dropped 3; count of bases not matched to a gene: 21. This CDR3 is 20 amino acids long. Germline V CDR1 and CDR2: MDHEN, SYDVKM. The CDR3 loop reads CASSLPGTERTRADTGELFF. CDR3 sequence (DNA): TGTGCCAGCAGTCTTCCCGGGACAGAGCGGACCCGGGCGGACACCGGGGAGCTGTTTTTT.

Only a few counts were recorded for this clonotype. This chain links TRBV11-2 with TRBJ1-2; TRBD1 matches at 7 bases. Unmatched junction bases numbered 11, after V lost 5 bases and J lost 8 bases. CDR3 length: 14 residues. CDR1 SGHAT and CDR2 FQNNGV come from the germline V gene. Here the CDR3 reads CASSGQSTGVGYTF. Here the CDR3 DNA reads TGTGCCAGCAGCGGACAGTCCACAGGGGTCGGCTACACCTTC.

As regards this clonotype: It may be a read error: a sequence one base away is much more abundant. The CDR3 nucleotides read TGCGCCAGCAGCTTGGGGCAGACCCTAAACTCTGAAGCTTTCTTT. It codes for CASSLGQTLNSEAFF. J is TRBJ1-1 and V is TRBV5-1; D uncertain. The germline V gene has CDR1 SGHRS and CDR2 YFSETQ. V was cut by 0 bases and J by 6 bases, with 15 bases left in between. This CDR3 is 15 amino acids long.

The sample holds many counts of this clonotype. The chain combines TRBV5-1 with TRBJ1-1; maybe TRBD1 (5 bases). Trimming stripped 1 base from V and 5 bases from J, with 18 bases between. CDR3 length equals 16 residues. The germline V gene has CDR1 SGHRS and CDR2 YFSETQ. The CDR3 loop reads CASSLTPGPGGTEAFF. CDR3 nucleotides: TGCGCCAGCAGCTTGACGCCAGGGCCCGGTGGTACTGAAGCTTTCTTT.

This clonotype was counted between two and nine times. This chain connects TRBV7-2 to TRBJ2-1; D is unclear. The germline V gene has CDR1 SGHTA and CDR2 FQGNSA. The CDR3 extends over 12 amino acids. V lost 5 bases and J lost 9, with 11 bases in between. The CDR3 loop reads CASSQRAGEQFF. CDR3 sequence (DNA): TGTGCCAGCAGCCAAAGGGCAGGTGAGCAGTTCTTC. Using reference TRBV7-2 and TRBJ2-1 for the parts outside the CDR3, the full variable domain is GAGVSQSPSNKVTEKGKDVELRCDPISGHTALYWYRQSLGQGLEFLIYFQGNSAPDKSGLPSDRFSAERTGGSVSTLTIQRTQQEDSAVYLCASSQRAGEQFFGPGTRLTVL.

There are many counts of this clonotype. V gene TRBV2 combines with J gene TRBJ1-2; D uncertain. CDR1 is SNHLY, CDR2 FYNNEI, per germline. CDR3 size: 13 residues. Trimming cost V 5 bases and J 0 bases, with 7 bases left between them. The CDR3: CASSSQANYGYTF. The CDR3 region has the DNA TGTGCCAGCAGTTCGCAGGCTAACTATGGCTACACCTTC.

The chain uses TRBV10-3 and TRBJ2-3, with TRBD2 matching over 7 bases. Germline CDR1 ENHRY, CDR2 SYGVKD. The CDR3 is 15 amino acids. J gave up 2 bases and V 9 bases, and 11 bases lay outside the gene matches. This chain's CDR3 is CAILREAADTDTQYF. The CDR3 DNA follows: TGTGCCATTCTCCGGGAGGCGGCGGACACAGATACGCAGTATTTT.

This clonotype was detected a few times. V and J are TRBV12-3 or TRBV12-4 and TRBJ1-1; TRBD1 might be the D (6 bases). Trimming cost V 3 bases and J 10 bases, with 12 bases left between them. The CDR3 is 12 residues long. CDR3 loop: CASSFDRLLAFF. CDR3 nucleotides: TGTGCCAGCAGTTTCGACAGGTTGTTAGCTTTCTTT.